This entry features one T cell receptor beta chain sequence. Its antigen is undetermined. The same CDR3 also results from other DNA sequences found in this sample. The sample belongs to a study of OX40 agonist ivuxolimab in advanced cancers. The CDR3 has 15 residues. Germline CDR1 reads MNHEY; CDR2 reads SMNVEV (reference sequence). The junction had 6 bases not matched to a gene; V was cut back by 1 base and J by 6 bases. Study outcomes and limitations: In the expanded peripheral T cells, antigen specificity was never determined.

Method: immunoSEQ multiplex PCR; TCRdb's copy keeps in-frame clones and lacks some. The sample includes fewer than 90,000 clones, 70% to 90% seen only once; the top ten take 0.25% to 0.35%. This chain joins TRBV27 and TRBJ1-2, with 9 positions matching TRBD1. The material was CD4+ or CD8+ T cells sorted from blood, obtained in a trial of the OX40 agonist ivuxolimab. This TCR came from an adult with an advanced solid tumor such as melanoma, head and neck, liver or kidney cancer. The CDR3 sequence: CASSLLSGTGHGYTF. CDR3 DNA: TGTGCCAGCAGTTTATTGTCCGGGACAGGGCATGGCTACACCTTC.